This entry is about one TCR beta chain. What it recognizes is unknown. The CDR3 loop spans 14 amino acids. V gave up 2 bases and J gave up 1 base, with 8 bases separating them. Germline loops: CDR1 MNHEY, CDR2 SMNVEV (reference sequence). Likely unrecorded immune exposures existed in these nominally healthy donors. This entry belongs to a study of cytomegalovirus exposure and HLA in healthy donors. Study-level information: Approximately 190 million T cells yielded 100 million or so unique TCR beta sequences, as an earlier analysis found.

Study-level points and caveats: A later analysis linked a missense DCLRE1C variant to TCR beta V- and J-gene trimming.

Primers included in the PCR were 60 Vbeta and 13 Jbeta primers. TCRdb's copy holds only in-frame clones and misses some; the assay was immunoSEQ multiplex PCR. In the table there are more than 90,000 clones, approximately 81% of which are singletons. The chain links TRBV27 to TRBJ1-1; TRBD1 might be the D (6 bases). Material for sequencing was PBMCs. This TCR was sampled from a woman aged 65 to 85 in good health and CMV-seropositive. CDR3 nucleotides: TGTGCCAGCAGTTTAACAGGGAGGAACACTGAAGCTTTCTTT. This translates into CASSLTGRNTEAFF.